These 27 T cell receptor beta chains were all obtained from the same sample, sequenced in a study of CD8 T cells in Susac syndrome. After extraction with the RNeasy kit, roughly 0.5 to 1 ug of the RNA was reverse transcribed using random hexamers. MiXCR, run by TCRdb on the immunoSEQ multiplex PCR reads, gives a single entry per CDR3 protein. The sample yields 95,000 to 150,000 distinct CDR3 sequences, 85% to 95% seen once. The source material was CD8+ T cells from PBMCs. These receptors were obtained from a human donor with Susac syndrome.

The chain uses TRBV12-5 and TRBJ1-1; 7 nucleotides align to TRBD1. Trimming took 7 bases from V and 1 from J; bases not matched to a gene: 12. CDR3 size: 16 residues. CDR1 LGHNT and CDR2 FRNRAP come from the germline V gene. The CDR3 region is CASDNFPGTANTEAFF. Here the CDR3 DNA reads TGTGCTAGTGATAACTTCCCCGGGACAGCGAACACTGAAGCTTTCTTT.

The J gene is TRBJ2-1, the V gene TRBV20-1, with 8 bases fitting TRBD2. The ends lost 1 base at V and 5 bases at J; junction bases unmatched: 7. Germline-derived CDR1 and CDR2 are DFQATT and SNEGSKA (reference sequence). This CDR3 has 15 residues. CDR3 nucleotides: TGCAGTGCTAGAGGGCCCCTGGGACTAGACAATGAGCAGTTCTTC. Encoded protein: CSARGPLGLDNEQFF.

V usage is TRBV20-1 and J usage is TRBJ2-7, with D unresolved. CDR1 and CDR2 (germline): DFQATT, SNEGSKA (reference sequence). The V and J ends lost 0 bases and 0 bases respectively, with 9 bases between them. CDR3 length equals 14 residues. CDR3 region: CSARDLVFSYEQYF. The CDR3 DNA is TGCAGTGCTAGAGATCTTGTATTCTCCTACGAGCAGTACTTC.

Notes on this clonotype: The junction differs from germline at one of its ends, possibly a read error. The chain joins TRBV14 to TRBJ1-2; D remains unclear. The length of the CDR3 is 12 residues. Germline lookup yields CDR1 SGHDN and CDR2 FVKESK. The CDR3: CASSQEPPFSSF. The CDR3, as DNA: TGTGCCAGCAGCCAAGAACCCCCATTCTCGAGCTTC.

V usage is TRBV15 and J usage is TRBJ2-1, with TRBD1 matching over 8 bases. Germline CDR1 and CDR2: LNHNV and YYDKDF (reference sequence). The CDR3 extends over 15 amino acids. V trimming: 2 bases; J trimming: 8 bases; junction bases outside the gene matches: 8. Here the CDR3 reads CATSRRTGNFDEQFF. As DNA, the CDR3 is TGTGCCACCAGCAGACGGACAGGGAATTTCGATGAGCAGTTCTTC.

The chain has TRBV7-2 and TRBJ2-5; D remains unclear. There are 14 residues in the CDR3. The V and J ends lost 2 bases and 5 bases respectively, with 12 bases between them. Germline assignment: CDR1 SGHTA and CDR2 FQGNSA. DNA of the CDR3: TGTGCCAGCAGCTTACGGGCTTCAAGGGAGACCCAGTACTTC. The encoded protein is CASSLRASRETQYF. Variable domain in full (rest from reference TRBV7-2 and TRBJ2-5): GAGVSQSPSNKVTEKGKDVELRCDPISGHTALYWYRQSLGQGLEFLIYFQGNSAPDKSGLPSDRFSAERTGGSVSTLTIQRTQQEDSAVYLCASSLRASRETQYFGPGTRLLVL.

This chain connects TRBV15 to TRBJ2-5, with no clear D. CDR3 size: 12 residues. V lost 6 bases to trimming and J lost 2 bases, with 7 bases between them. Germline CDR1 is LNHNV and CDR2 is YYDKDF (reference sequence). CDR3 sequence reads: CATRGWQETQYF. DNA of the CDR3: TGTGCCACCAGGGGTTGGCAAGAGACCCAGTACTTC.

The V and J genes are TRBV7-6 and TRBJ2-3; D is perhaps TRBD1 or TRBD2 (5 bases each). The CDR3 length is 17 residues. Trimming cost V 5 bases and J 1 base, with 19 bases left between them. CDR1 is SGHVS, CDR2 FNYEAQ, per germline. The CDR3 nucleotides read TGTGCCAGCAGCCTAGGGTCTGGGGGTGGTGGCACAGATACGCAGTATTTT. Translating gives CASSLGSGGGGTDTQYF.

The V gene is TRBV15, the J gene TRBJ1-2, with D possibly matching TRBD1 (6 bases). This CDR3 has 14 amino acids. The V end was cut by 1 base, the J end by 6 bases, with 12 bases between. Germline lookup yields CDR1 LNHNV and CDR2 YYDKDF (reference sequence). The CDR3 is CATSRGLGGDGYTF. DNA of the CDR3: TGTGCCACCAGCAGAGGGTTAGGGGGTGATGGCTACACCTTC.

The J gene is TRBJ1-6, the V gene TRBV19, with D uncertain. V was pared by 5 bases and J by 7 bases, with 9 bases between. Germline lookup yields CDR1 LNHDA and CDR2 SQIVND (reference sequence). CDR3 length: 13 amino acids. The CDR3: CASSAALNSPLHF. Here the CDR3 DNA reads TGTGCCAGTAGTGCTGCTCTGAATTCACCCCTCCACTTT. Full variable domain (outside the CDR3, taken from reference TRBV19 and TRBJ1-6): DGGITQSPKYLFRKEGQNVTLSCEQNLNHDAMYWYRQDPGQGLRLIYYSQIVNDFQKGDIAEGYSVSREKKESFPLTVTSAQKNPTAFYLCASSAALNSPLHFGNGTRLTVT.

The chain is built from TRBV27 and TRBJ1-5; D is possibly TRBD1 (5 bases). V lost 6 bases, J lost 4 bases, and 13 bases lay in between. Germline CDR1 MNHEY, CDR2 SMNVEV (reference sequence). This CDR3 is 14 amino acids long. CDR3 amino acids: CASRPRDLNQPQHF. The CDR3 DNA sequence: TGTGCCAGCAGACCCAGGGACCTAAATCAGCCCCAGCATTTT.

The J gene is TRBJ2-1, the V gene TRBV27, with D possibly matching TRBD1 (6 bases). This CDR3 contains 14 residues. V was shortened by 8 bases and J by 2 bases, with 13 bases between the two germline ends. In germline, CDR1 is MNHEY, CDR2 SMNVEV (reference sequence). CDR3 DNA sequence: TGTGCCAGCGGGGTGCAGGGGCCCTACAATGAGCAGTTCTTC. This gives the protein CASGVQGPYNEQFF.

The J gene is TRBJ2-7, the V gene TRBV12-3 or TRBV12-4; D not resolved. The CDR3 is 12 amino acids. Trimming removed 3 bases from V and 7 bases from J, with 10 bases in between. CDR3 sequence: CASSFTVLEQYF. CDR3 bases: TGTGCCAGCAGTTTTACGGTGTTAGAGCAGTACTTC.

The chain links TRBV15 to TRBJ2-2; D is unresolved. Germline loops: CDR1 LNHNV, CDR2 YYDKDF (reference sequence). Trimming removed 3 bases at V and 7 bases at J, with 9 bases between. The CDR3 is 13 residues long. The CDR3 is CATSRPHSGELFF. As DNA, the CDR3 is TGTGCCACCAGCAGGCCTCATAGCGGGGAGCTGTTTTTT.

The V call is TRBV9, the J call TRBJ1-1; TRBD1 might be the D (5 bases). Looked up from germline, CDR1 is SGDLS and CDR2 is YYNGEE. V was shortened by 0 bases and J by 4 bases, with 10 bases between the two germline ends. The CDR3 spans 14 residues. CDR3 DNA: TGTGCCAGCAGCGTAGGGGGGAGCGGCACTGAAGCTTTCTTT. This encodes CASSVGGSGTEAFF.

In nucleotides, the CDR3 is TGTGCCAGCGGGGGCCGGCGCACCGGGGAGCTGTTTTTT. Its protein product is CASGGRRTGELFF. This rearrangement joins TRBV12-3 or TRBV12-4 to TRBJ2-2; D might be TRBD1 (6 bases). The CDR3 has 13 residues. V shed 8 bases and J shed 4 bases, with 11 bases lying between them.

The rearrangement joins TRBV7-3 to TRBJ2-2; D uncertain. Trimming took off 5 bases at V and 9 bases at J, with 13 bases between the two ends. The CDR3 is 13 amino acids. Germline CDR1 reads SGHTA; CDR2 reads FQGTGA. DNA for the CDR3: TGTGCCAGCAGCATTGGTGGCGGCCGGGAGCTGTTTTTT. It translates to CASSIGGGRELFF.

The genes are TRBV19 and TRBJ1-1; D remains ambiguous. V was pared by 3 bases and J by 6 bases, with 5 bases between. CDR1 is LNHDA and CDR2 is SQIVND in the germline V gene (reference sequence). The CDR3 extends over 11 amino acids. DNA of the CDR3: TGTGCCAGTAGTATCGGCGCTGAAGCTTTCTTT. Its protein product is CASSIGAEAFF.

V gene TRBV29-1 combines with J gene TRBJ2-5; 9 nucleotides line up with TRBD1. Per germline, CDR1 SQVTM and CDR2 ANQGSEA. The CDR3 totals 13 residues. The J segment lost 1 base and the V segment lost 7 bases, leaving 4 bases of the junction unmatched. The CDR3 coding sequence is TGCAGCGGGGGGACAGGGCCCCAAGAGACCCAGTACTTC. Protein sequence: CSGGTGPQETQYF.

The chain is built from TRBV7-9 and TRBJ2-3, with D unclear. The CDR3 contains 14 residues. V lost 4 bases and J 1 base, leaving 9 bases between the germline ends. The germline CDR1 and CDR2 sequences are SEHNR and FQNEAQ (reference sequence). The DNA of the CDR3 is TGTGCCAGCAGCTCCACCACTGGCACAGATACGCAGTATTTT. This sequence encodes CASSSTTGTDTQYF.

The chain combines TRBV4-2 with TRBJ2-7; D not resolved. Germline CDR1 reads LGHNA; CDR2 reads YNFKEQ. The CDR3 contains 17 residues. V was trimmed by 3 bases and J by 3 bases, leaving 21 bases between them. This chain's CDR3 is CASSHGAAGEVIYEQYF. In DNA form, the CDR3 reads TGTGCCAGCAGCCATGGAGCCGCTGGCGAGGTCATCTACGAGCAGTACTTC.

This clonotype was seen a single time. The chain employs TRBV12-3 or TRBV12-4 and TRBJ2-7; no reliable D call. V dropped 5 bases and J dropped 6 bases, with 11 bases sitting between them. CDR3 length equals 12 residues. This CDR3 is CASSPNGFEQYF. CDR3 coding DNA: TGTGCCAGCAGTCCCAATGGATTCGAGCAGTACTTC.

V usage is TRBV7-9 and J usage is TRBJ2-3, with a possible D match to TRBD1 (5 bases). The CDR3 totals 13 residues. The V end was cut by 0 bases, the J end by 5 bases, with 6 bases between. CDR1 and CDR2 (germline): SEHNR, FQNEAQ (reference sequence). The DNA for the CDR3 is TGTGCCAGCAGCTTAGCGGGGCTAGATACGCAGTATTTT. Translation gives CASSLAGLDTQYF.

This clonotype was counted only a few times. This chain connects TRBV5-1 to TRBJ1-1; D remains unclear. The germline V and J ends were trimmed by 3 bases and 0 bases, with 6 bases remaining between them. CDR1 is SGHRS, CDR2 YFSETQ, per germline. CDR3 length: 13 residues. CDR3 sequence (DNA): TGCGCCAGCAGCTCCACAGTGAACACTGAAGCTTTCTTT. Encoded protein: CASSSTVNTEAFF.

The rearrangement links TRBV25-1 to TRBJ1-6; D may be TRBD1 (6 bases). Germline CDR1 is MGHDK and CDR2 is SYGVNS. V dropped 6 bases and J dropped 4 bases, with 19 bases sitting between them. This CDR3 comprises 17 residues. CDR3 protein: CASSELGGLPYNSPLHF. DNA of the CDR3: TGTGCCAGCAGCGAGCTGGGGGGGCTCCCTTATAATTCACCCCTCCACTTT.

Here the CDR3 reads CSVWDSEQFF. The CDR3 DNA sequence: TGCAGCGTGTGGGACAGCGAGCAGTTCTTC. This chain joins TRBV29-1 and TRBJ2-1, with 7 bases that match TRBD1. This CDR3 has 10 amino acids. J was trimmed by 10 bases and V by 6 bases; bases with no gene match: 3. The germline V gene has CDR1 SQVTM and CDR2 ANQGSEA.

This rearrangement joins TRBV5-1 to TRBJ2-1; TRBD2 agrees at 10 bases. The CDR3 loop spans 14 amino acids. V lost 4 bases and J lost 8; bases outside the gene matches: 6. The germline CDR1 and CDR2 sequences are SGHRS and YFSETQ. The CDR3 sequence: CASSPHGTSDEQFF. CDR3 DNA: TGCGCCAGCAGCCCCCATGGGACTAGCGATGAGCAGTTCTTC.